The T cell receptor (beta chain) described here comes from a study of CD8+CD57+ T cells in acquired aplastic anemia. Study-wide points: A set of twenty-nine CD8+ CDR3 sequences was shared between patients and controls, and these sequences appeared highly expressed in patients.

The CDR3 contains 16 residues. Germline CDR1 and CDR2: SGHRS and YFSETQ. The germline V and J ends were trimmed by 0 bases and 7 bases, with 16 bases remaining between them. Individuals selected for sequencing had exhibited CD8+CD57+ cell expansion on flow cytometry. All patients were therapy-naive when blood was sampled. A word on this clonotype: Its antigen is currently unknown.

CDR3 and TCR beta VDJ profiling relied on a genomic DNA template. TCRdb fed the reads into MiXCR, producing one record per CDR3 protein. The sample consists of 100,000 to 150,000 distinct CDR3 sequences, about 43% of them appearing once. The V call is TRBV5-1, the J call TRBJ1-4; a possible D gene is TRBD1 (5 bases). The source is a human donor with aplastic anemia. The sequencing sample was made of sorted CD4+, CD8+, or CD8+CD57+ T cells (not recorded which) from PBMCs. CDR3 sequence: CASSLGYDRESEKLFF. In DNA, the CDR3 is TGCGCCAGCAGCTTGGGATATGACAGAGAAAGTGAAAAACTGTTTTTT.